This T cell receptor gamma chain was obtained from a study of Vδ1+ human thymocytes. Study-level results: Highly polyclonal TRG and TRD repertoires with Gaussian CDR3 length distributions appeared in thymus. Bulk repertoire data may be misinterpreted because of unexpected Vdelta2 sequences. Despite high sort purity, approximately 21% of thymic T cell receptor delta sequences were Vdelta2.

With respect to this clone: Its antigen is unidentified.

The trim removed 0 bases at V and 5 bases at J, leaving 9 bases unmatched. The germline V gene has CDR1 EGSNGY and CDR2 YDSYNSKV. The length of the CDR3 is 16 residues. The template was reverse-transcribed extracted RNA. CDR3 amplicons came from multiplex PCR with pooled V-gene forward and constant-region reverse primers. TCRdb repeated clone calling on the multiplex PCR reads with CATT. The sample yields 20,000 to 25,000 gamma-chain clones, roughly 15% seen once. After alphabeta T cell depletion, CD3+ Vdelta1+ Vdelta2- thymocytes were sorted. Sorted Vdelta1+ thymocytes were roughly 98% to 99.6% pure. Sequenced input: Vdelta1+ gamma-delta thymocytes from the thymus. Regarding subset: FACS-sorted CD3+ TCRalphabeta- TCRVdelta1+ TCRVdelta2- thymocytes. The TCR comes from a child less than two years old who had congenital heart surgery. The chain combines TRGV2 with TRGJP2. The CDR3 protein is CATWDGVRGSDWIKTF. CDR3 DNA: TGTGCCACCTGGGACGGGGTTCGTGGAAGTGATTGGATCAAGACGTTT.